Listed here are 27 T cell receptor beta chains from one sample, sequenced in a study of blood T cell repertoires in COVID-19 (dated by TCRdb to about 2020). Library preparation was by the immunoSEQ multiplex PCR assay. This is the immuneACCESS table as TCRdb keeps it, with only in-frame sequences that have V and J called. A part of the clones is gone; compared with another copy, unresolved V genes explain less than half, and the rest is unexplained. In all, the sample holds 55,000 to 75,000 clones, and 91% of those were seen once. The ten most abundant clones make up around 8% of the sample. Sequenced sample: peripheral blood. The source of these receptors is a human donor in a cohort sampled during active COVID-19.

The chain uses TRBV3-1 (or the pseudogene TRBV3-2) and TRBJ2-7; D not certain. CDR1 LGHDT and CDR2 YNNKEL come from the germline V gene (reference sequence). This CDR3 contains 13 residues. Trimming took off 2 bases at V and 3 bases at J, with 8 bases between the two ends. As DNA, the CDR3 is TGTGCCAGCAGCCAATACAAGTTCTACGAGCAGTACTTC. It encodes CASSQYKFYEQYF.

This chain connects TRBV19 to TRBJ2-7; 8 nucleotides align to TRBD2. The CDR3 is 13 amino acids. Germline CDR1 and CDR2: LNHDA and SQIVND (reference sequence). V shed 3 bases, J shed 5 bases, and the junction held 3 bases outside the gene matches. The CDR3 loop reads CASSIGRGNEQYF. The CDR3 DNA reads as TGTGCCAGTAGTATCGGGAGGGGGAACGAGCAGTACTTC.

This clone occurred once. The chain recombines TRBV6-5 with TRBJ1-5, with 7 bases fitting TRBD1. Germline CDR1 reads MNHEY; CDR2 reads SVGAGI. This CDR3 spans 14 amino acids. J lost 2 bases, V lost 6 bases, and 4 bases had no gene match. CDR3 sequence reads: CASREGAGNQPQHF. DNA of the CDR3: TGTGCCAGCAGGGAGGGGGCCGGCAATCAGCCCCAGCATTTT.

The chain carries TRBV4-2 and TRBJ1-2; D is undetermined. V lost 0 bases to trimming and J lost 0 bases, with 29 bases between them. Germline V lookup: CDR1 LGHNA, CDR2 YNFKEQ. The CDR3 runs to 22 residues. CDR3 bases: TGTGCCAGCAGCCAAGATCCCCAAACCCTACCGGTCGAGCAGGCTACTAACTATGGCTACACCTTC. The encoded protein is CASSQDPQTLPVEQATNYGYTF.

This chain connects TRBV5-5 to TRBJ2-7; possibly TRBD1 for D (6 bases). The CDR3 has 14 residues. V was pared by 0 bases and J by 0 bases, with 7 bases between. Germline values: CDR1 SGHKS, CDR2 YYEKEE (reference sequence). This chain's CDR3 is CASSLGTVSYEQYF. DNA of the CDR3: TGTGCCAGCAGCTTGGGGACAGTCTCCTACGAGCAGTACTTC.

The V call is TRBV4-1, the J call TRBJ2-1; no clear D gene. V was trimmed by 5 bases and J by 0 bases, leaving 5 bases between them. Germline V CDR1 and CDR2: MGHRA, YSYEKL. There are 13 residues in the CDR3. CDR3 bases: TGCGCCAGCAGCTTGAGCTCCTACAATGAGCAGTTCTTC. Translation gives CASSLSSYNEQFF.

The rearrangement joins TRBV19 to TRBJ1-5; D unresolved. This CDR3 has 14 amino acids. V lost 3 bases and J 1 base, leaving 7 bases between the germline ends. Germline CDR1 is LNHDA and CDR2 is SQIVND (reference sequence). This CDR3 reads CASSITVSNQPQHF. The CDR3 bases are TGTGCCAGTAGTATCACTGTGAGCAATCAGCCCCAGCATTTT.

This chain links TRBV11-2 with TRBJ2-5, with 11 nucleotides matching TRBD2. The CDR3 totals 19 residues. Germline lookup yields CDR1 SGHAT and CDR2 FQNNGV. The V gene end was trimmed by 4 bases and the J gene end by 5 bases; junction bases not matched to a gene: 18. CDR3 loop: CASSSAGTSGGVAGETQYF. The CDR3 coding sequence is TGTGCCAGCAGCTCTGCCGGGACTAGCGGAGGGGTGGCCGGGGAGACCCAGTACTTC.

This clone occurred once. The rearrangement joins TRBV7-2 to TRBJ2-7, with TRBD1 as a possible D gene (5 bases). Trimming took off 1 base at V and 2 bases at J, with 12 bases between the two ends. The CDR3 runs 15 residues. The V gene's germline CDR1 is SGHTA and CDR2 FQGNSA. CDR3 nucleotides: TGTGCCAGCAGCTTAGAAGGGGCAGGAACCTACGAGCAGTACTTC. Protein sequence: CASSLEGAGTYEQYF. Drawing the rest from reference TRBV7-2 and TRBJ2-7, the complete variable domain is GAGVSQSPSNKVTEKGKDVELRCDPISGHTALYWYRQSLGQGLEFLIYFQGNSAPDKSGLPSDRFSAERTGGSVSTLTIQRTQQEDSAVYLCASSLEGAGTYEQYFGPGTRLTVT.

This rearrangement joins TRBV18 to TRBJ1-4; tentatively, D is TRBD1 (5 bases). CDR3 length equals 14 residues. The V end lost 4 bases, the J end lost 8 bases, and 14 bases lay between the germline ends. Germline CDR1 reads KGHSH; CDR2 reads LQKENI. The chain's CDR3 is CASSRMAGKEKLFF. The DNA for the CDR3 is TGTGCCAGCTCACGAATGGCAGGGAAAGAAAAACTGTTTTTT.

This rearrangement joins TRBV9 to TRBJ1-2, with TRBD1 matching over 8 bases. V trimming: 0 bases; J trimming: 5 bases; junction bases outside the gene matches: 6. Per the germline V gene, CDR1 is SGDLS and CDR2 is YYNGEE. The CDR3 consists of 15 residues. The CDR3 loop reads CASSVAITGGYGYTF. Written as DNA, the CDR3 is TGTGCCAGCAGCGTAGCGATTACAGGGGGATATGGCTACACCTTC.

The chain recombines TRBV11-2 with TRBJ1-1; D remains ambiguous. The V gene's germline CDR1 is SGHAT and CDR2 FQNNGV. The CDR3 length is 15 residues. V was shortened by 0 bases and J by 5 bases, with 13 bases between the two germline ends. The CDR3 nucleotides are TGTGCCAGCAGCTTAGAGAGAGGCGTGCGGACTGAAGCTTTCTTT. This encodes CASSLERGVRTEAFF. The entire variable domain, with the rest obtained from reference TRBV11-2 and TRBJ1-1, is as follows: EAGVAQSPRYKIIEKRQSVAFWCNPISGHATLYWYQQILGQGPKLLIQFQNNGVVDDSQLPKDRFSAERLKGVDSTLKIQPAKLEDSAVYLCASSLERGVRTEAFFGQGTRLTVV.

The chain recombines TRBV12-3 or TRBV12-4 with TRBJ1-1; the D gene is possibly TRBD1 (6 bases). V lost 5 bases and J lost 5, with 12 bases in between. The CDR3 consists of 13 residues. The CDR3 nucleotides are TGTGCCAGCAGTACAGGGTATTTTACTGAAGCTTTCTTT. Protein sequence: CASSTGYFTEAFF.

The V gene is TRBV11-2, the J gene TRBJ2-7; maybe TRBD1 (6 bases). The CDR3 consists of 15 residues. V was trimmed by 6 bases and J by 5 bases, leaving 20 bases between them. CDR1 is SGHAT, CDR2 FQNNGV, per germline. CDR3 sequence reads: CASSFFQGSKDEQYF. CDR3 bases: TGTGCCAGCAGTTTCTTTCAGGGGAGCAAGGACGAGCAGTACTTC. The full variable domain, its missing parts supplied by reference TRBV11-2 and TRBJ2-7, is EAGVAQSPRYKIIEKRQSVAFWCNPISGHATLYWYQQILGQGPKLLIQFQNNGVVDDSQLPKDRFSAERLKGVDSTLKIQPAKLEDSAVYLCASSFFQGSKDEQYFGPGTRLTVT.

The chain employs TRBV28 and TRBJ2-7, with D perhaps matching TRBD2 (5 bases). The CDR3 consists of 15 residues. V dropped 3 bases and J dropped 0 bases, with 12 bases sitting between them. CDR1 is MDHEN, CDR2 SYDVKM, per germline. The DNA for the CDR3 is TGTGCCAGCAGTTTTCCGGGGTATAGCTCCTACGAGCAGTACTTC. Translated: CASSFPGYSSYEQYF.

The chain recombines TRBV6-5 with TRBJ2-5, with D perhaps TRBD2 (6 bases). Germline V gene sequence: CDR1 MNHEY, CDR2 SVGAGI. This CDR3 has 14 residues. Trimming took 10 bases from V and 2 from J, leaving 17 bases between them. CDR3 bases: TGTGCCACCTACCCGACTAGAGAGCAAGAGACCCAGTACTTC. This codes for CATYPTREQETQYF.

This clone was counted once. The chain links TRBV2 to TRBJ1-1; D uncertain. This CDR3 has 13 amino acids. V lost 5 bases and J 5 bases, leaving 12 bases between the germline ends. Per germline, CDR1 SNHLY and CDR2 FYNNEI. CDR3 coding DNA: TGTGCCAGCAGTTACCAGGCCTCGACTGAAGCTTTCTTT. Amino acid sequence: CASSYQASTEAFF.

This chain connects TRBV28 to TRBJ1-6; the D is unclear. Germline CDR1 and CDR2: MDHEN and SYDVKM. Trimming pared 4 bases from V and 5 bases from J, leaving 24 bases between. This CDR3 contains 19 residues. As DNA, the CDR3 is TGTGCCAGCAGTTCCCTGAGGGCCTCACTAAAACGGGATAATTCACCCCTCCACTTT. Amino acid sequence: CASSSLRASLKRDNSPLHF.

This sequence joins TRBV27 and TRBJ2-7, with TRBD1 matching 10 bases. Germline V gene lookup returns CDR1 MNHEY and CDR2 SMNVEV (reference sequence). V lost 4 bases to trimming and J lost 4 bases; unmatched junction nucleotides: 7. The CDR3 spans 15 residues. The CDR3 DNA follows: TGTGCCAGCAGTTCAGAGGGACAGGGGTCGTACGAGCAGTACTTC. It translates to CASSSEGQGSYEQYF.

V gene TRBV7-2 combines with J gene TRBJ2-1, with no clear D. Trimming took off 5 bases at V and 2 bases at J, with 13 bases between the two ends. There are 15 residues in the CDR3. The germline V gene has CDR1 SGHTA and CDR2 FQGNSA. CDR3 region: CASSLSFGPYNEQFF. In DNA, the CDR3 is TGTGCCAGCAGCCTCTCCTTCGGTCCCTACAATGAGCAGTTCTTC.

The chain employs TRBV6-6 and TRBJ1-2; no clear D. Germline CDR1 is MNHNY and CDR2 is SVGAGI (reference sequence). The CDR3 has 14 amino acids. Trimming removed 6 bases from V and 4 bases from J, with 15 bases in between. The CDR3 sequence is CASSPEERSYGYTF. The CDR3 region has the DNA TGTGCCAGCAGCCCCGAGGAGCGATCCTATGGCTACACCTTC.

The count of this clone is one. This sequence joins TRBV5-1 and TRBJ1-1; a possible D gene is TRBD1 (5 bases). This CDR3 contains 13 residues. V lost 5 bases, J lost 3 bases, and 11 bases lay in between. Germline V gives CDR1 SGHRS, CDR2 YFSETQ. This chain's CDR3 is CASRVTGDTEAFF. The CDR3 bases are TGCGCCAGCAGGGTAACAGGTGACACTGAAGCTTTCTTT. Looking up the rest from reference TRBV5-1 and TRBJ1-1 gives the full variable domain: KAGVTQTPRYLIKTRGQQVTLSCSPISGHRSVSWYQQTPGQGLQFLFEYFSETQRNKGNFPGRFSGRQFSNSRSEMNVSTLELGDSALYLCASRVTGDTEAFFGQGTRLTVV.

The genes are TRBV6-5 and TRBJ1-1; 11 nucleotides match TRBD1. This CDR3 comprises 16 residues. V trimming: 2 bases; J trimming: 7 bases; junction bases outside the gene matches: 9. The germline CDR1 and CDR2 sequences are MNHEY and SVGAGI. The CDR3 spells CASSYRHQGQGGEAFF. The CDR3 DNA is TGTGCCAGCAGTTACCGACACCAGGGACAGGGGGGTGAAGCTTTCTTT.

This chain joins TRBV5-4 and TRBJ2-7, with D uncertain. V was trimmed by 1 base and J by 5 bases, leaving 7 bases between them. CDR1 and CDR2 (germline): SGHNT, YYREEE (reference sequence). The CDR3 is made up of 12 amino acids. CDR3: CASSLRSNEQYF. The CDR3 DNA is TGTGCCAGCAGCTTGAGGAGCAACGAGCAGTACTTC.

V and J are TRBV12-5 and TRBJ1-2; D is possibly TRBD1 (5 bases). Germline CDR1 reads LGHNT; CDR2 reads FRNRAP. This CDR3 region has 14 residues. Trimming stripped 3 bases from V and 8 bases from J, with 16 bases between. CDR3 protein: CASGFWAGGKGYTF. The CDR3, as DNA: TGTGCTAGTGGTTTTTGGGCTGGGGGGAAAGGCTACACCTTC. The full variable domain, with the rest looked up from reference TRBV12-5 and TRBJ1-2, is DARVTQTPRHKVTEMGQEVTMRCQPILGHNTVFWYRQTMMQGLELLAYFRNRAPLDDSGMPKDRFSAEMPDATLATLKIQPSEPRDSAVYFCASGFWAGGKGYTFGSGTRLTVV.

The chain carries TRBV7-2 and TRBJ2-7; 7 bases are shared with TRBD2. The CDR3 length is 13 residues. Germline lookup yields CDR1 SGHTA and CDR2 FQGNSA. V shed 6 bases, J shed 5 bases, and the junction held 7 bases outside the gene matches. The CDR3 region is CASRLTSVHEQYF. The CDR3 DNA is TGTGCCAGCAGGCTAACTAGCGTCCACGAGCAGTACTTC.

The V call is TRBV30, the J call TRBJ1-3; 10 bases match TRBD1. The V segment lost 2 bases and the J segment 1 base; nucleotides outside the gene matches: 8. The germline gives CDR1 GTSNPN, CDR2 SVGIG (reference sequence). This CDR3 is built from 17 residues. In DNA, the CDR3 is TGTGCCTGGAGTCGGGACAGGGGTATTATTTCTGGAAACACCATATATTTT. Translated: CAWSRDRGIISGNTIYF.